This TCR beta chain was profiled in a study of T cells in Graves' hyperthyroidism and ophthalmopathy. RNA transcripts gave rise to amplified TCR beta CDR3 regions. In the first-round RT-PCR of the TCR CDR3, the HTBI primer set was used. From the multiplex PCR reads, TCRdb called clonotypes with MiXCR, one entry per CDR3 protein. The table lists roughly 570,000 distinct CDR3 sequences, 15% to 19% of them singletons. The V and J ends lost 2 bases and 6 bases respectively, with 13 bases between them. The CDR3 is 14 amino acids. Germline V gene data show CDR1 as MNHNY and CDR2 as SVGAGI (reference sequence). This clonotype was observed at least ten times.

The specimen sequenced was blood. The origin of this receptor is a woman in her 30s with Graves' hyperthyroidism. The chain links TRBV6-6 to TRBJ1-2; possibly TRBD1 for D (6 bases). CDR3 sequence reads: CASSYTTGYDGYTF. CDR3 coding DNA: TGTGCCAGCAGTTACACCACAGGGTACGATGGCTACACCTTC.